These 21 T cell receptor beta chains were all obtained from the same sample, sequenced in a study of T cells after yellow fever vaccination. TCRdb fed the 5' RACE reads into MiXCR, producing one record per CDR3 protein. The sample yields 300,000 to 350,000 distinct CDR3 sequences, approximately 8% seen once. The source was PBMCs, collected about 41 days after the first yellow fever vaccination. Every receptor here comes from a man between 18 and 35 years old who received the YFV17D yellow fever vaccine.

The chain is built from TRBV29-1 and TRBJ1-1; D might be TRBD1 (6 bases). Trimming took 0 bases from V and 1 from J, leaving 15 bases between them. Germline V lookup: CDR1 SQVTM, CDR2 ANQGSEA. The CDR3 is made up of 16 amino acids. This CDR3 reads CSVEEFGNRENTEAFF. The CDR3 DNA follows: TGCAGCGTTGAAGAGTTCGGGAACAGGGAGAACACTGAAGCTTTCTTT.

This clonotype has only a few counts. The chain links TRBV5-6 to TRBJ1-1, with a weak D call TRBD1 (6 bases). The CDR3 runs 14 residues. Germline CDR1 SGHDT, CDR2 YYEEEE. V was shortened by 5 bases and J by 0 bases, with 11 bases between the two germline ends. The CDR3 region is CASREGVMNTEAFF. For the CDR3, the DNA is TGTGCCAGCAGGGAGGGGGTAATGAACACTGAAGCTTTCTTT.

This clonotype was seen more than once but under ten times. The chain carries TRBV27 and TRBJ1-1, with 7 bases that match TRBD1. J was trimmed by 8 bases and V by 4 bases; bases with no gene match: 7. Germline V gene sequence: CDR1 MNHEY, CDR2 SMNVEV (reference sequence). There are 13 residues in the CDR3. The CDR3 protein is CASSSHTGAEAFF. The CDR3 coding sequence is TGTGCCAGCAGTTCCCATACAGGGGCGGAAGCTTTCTTT.

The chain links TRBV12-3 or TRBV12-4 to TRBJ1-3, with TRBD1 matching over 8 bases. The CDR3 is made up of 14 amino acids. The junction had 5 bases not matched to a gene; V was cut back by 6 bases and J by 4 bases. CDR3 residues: CASSLDRAGNTIYF. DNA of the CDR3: TGTGCCAGCAGCCTGGACAGGGCAGGAAACACCATATATTTT.

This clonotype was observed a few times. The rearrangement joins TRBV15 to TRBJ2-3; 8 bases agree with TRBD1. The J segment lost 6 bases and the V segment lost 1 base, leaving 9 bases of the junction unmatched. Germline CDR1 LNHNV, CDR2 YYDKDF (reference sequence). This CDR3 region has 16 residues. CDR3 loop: CATSRGTDRVGDTQYF. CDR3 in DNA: TGTGCCACCAGCAGAGGGACGGACAGGGTTGGGGATACGCAGTATTTT.

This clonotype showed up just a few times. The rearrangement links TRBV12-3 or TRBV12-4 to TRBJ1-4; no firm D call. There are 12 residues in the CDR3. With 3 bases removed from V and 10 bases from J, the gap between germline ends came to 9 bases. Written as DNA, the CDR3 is TGTGCCAGCAGTTTTGTTTGGGGAAAACTGTTTTTT. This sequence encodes CASSFVWGKLFF.

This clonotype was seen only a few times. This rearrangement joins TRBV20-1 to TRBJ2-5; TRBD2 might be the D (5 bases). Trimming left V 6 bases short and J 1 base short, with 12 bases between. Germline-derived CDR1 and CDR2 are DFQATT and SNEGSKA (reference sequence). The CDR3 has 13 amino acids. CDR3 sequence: CSALWGVQETQYF. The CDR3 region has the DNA TGCAGTGCCCTGTGGGGAGTCCAAGAGACCCAGTACTTC.

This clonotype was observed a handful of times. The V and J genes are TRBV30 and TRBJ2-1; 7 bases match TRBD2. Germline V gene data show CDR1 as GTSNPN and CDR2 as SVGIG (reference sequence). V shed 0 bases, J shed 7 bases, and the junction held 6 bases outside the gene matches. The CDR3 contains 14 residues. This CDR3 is CAWSVLGGGNEQFF. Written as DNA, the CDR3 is TGTGCCTGGAGTGTACTTGGGGGGGGGAATGAGCAGTTCTTC.

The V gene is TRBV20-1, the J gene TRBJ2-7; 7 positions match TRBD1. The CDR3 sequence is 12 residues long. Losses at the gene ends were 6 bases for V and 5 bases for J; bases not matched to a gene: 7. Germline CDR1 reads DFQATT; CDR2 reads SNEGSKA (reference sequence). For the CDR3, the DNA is TGCAGTGCACCGAAGCAGGGGGACGAGCAGTACTTC. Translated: CSAPKQGDEQYF.

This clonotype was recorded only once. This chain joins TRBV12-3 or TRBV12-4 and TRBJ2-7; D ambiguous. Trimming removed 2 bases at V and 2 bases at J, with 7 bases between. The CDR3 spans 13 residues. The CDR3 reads CASSLYTPYEQYF. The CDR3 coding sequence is TGTGCCAGCAGTTTATATACGCCCTACGAGCAGTACTTC.

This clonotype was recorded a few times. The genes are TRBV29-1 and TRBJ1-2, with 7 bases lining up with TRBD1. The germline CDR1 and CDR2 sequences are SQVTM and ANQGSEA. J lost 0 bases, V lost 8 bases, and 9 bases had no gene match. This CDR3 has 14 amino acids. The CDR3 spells CSLQGGVTNYGYTF. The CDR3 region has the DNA TGCAGCCTCCAGGGGGGGGTGACTAACTATGGCTACACCTTC.

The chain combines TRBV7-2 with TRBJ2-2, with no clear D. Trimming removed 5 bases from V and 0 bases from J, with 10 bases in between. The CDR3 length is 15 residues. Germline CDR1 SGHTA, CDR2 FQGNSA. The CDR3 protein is CASSAPVANTGELFF. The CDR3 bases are TGTGCCAGCAGCGCCCCCGTGGCGAACACCGGGGAGCTGTTTTTT.

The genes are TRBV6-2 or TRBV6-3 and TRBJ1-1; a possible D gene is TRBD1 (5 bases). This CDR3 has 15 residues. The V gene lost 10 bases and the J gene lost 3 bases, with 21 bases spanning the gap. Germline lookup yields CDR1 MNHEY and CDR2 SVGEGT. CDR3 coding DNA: TGTGCCACCCAGGGACGCCCGGGAGTAGACACTGAAGCTTTCTTT. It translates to CATQGRPGVDTEAFF.

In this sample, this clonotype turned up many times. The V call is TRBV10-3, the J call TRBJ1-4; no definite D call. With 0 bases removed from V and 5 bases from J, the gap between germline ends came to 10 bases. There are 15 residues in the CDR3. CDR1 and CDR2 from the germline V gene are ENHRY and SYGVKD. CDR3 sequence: CAISESLIQNEKLFF. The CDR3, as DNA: TGTGCCATCAGTGAGTCGCTGATCCAAAATGAAAAACTGTTTTTT.

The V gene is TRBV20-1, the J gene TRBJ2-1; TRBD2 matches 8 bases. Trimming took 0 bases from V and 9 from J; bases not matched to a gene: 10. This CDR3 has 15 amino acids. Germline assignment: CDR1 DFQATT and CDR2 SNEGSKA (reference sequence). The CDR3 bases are TGCAGTGCTAGAGATGGGAACGGGGGGGCATTTGAGCAGTTCTTC. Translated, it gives CSARDGNGGAFEQFF.

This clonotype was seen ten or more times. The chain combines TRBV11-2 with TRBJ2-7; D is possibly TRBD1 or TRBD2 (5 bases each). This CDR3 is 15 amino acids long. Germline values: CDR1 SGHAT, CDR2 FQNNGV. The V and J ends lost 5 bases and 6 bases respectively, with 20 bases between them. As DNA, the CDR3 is TGTGCCAGCAGCCCTCGGGCCCGGTCAGGGAGCGAGCAGTACGTC. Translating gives CASSPRARSGSEQYV.

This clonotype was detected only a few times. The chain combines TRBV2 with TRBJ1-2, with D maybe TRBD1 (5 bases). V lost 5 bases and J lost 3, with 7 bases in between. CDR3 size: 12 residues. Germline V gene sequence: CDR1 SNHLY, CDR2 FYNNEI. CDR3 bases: TGTGCCAGCAGTAGGGGCTACTATGGCTACACCTTC. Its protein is CASSRGYYGYTF.

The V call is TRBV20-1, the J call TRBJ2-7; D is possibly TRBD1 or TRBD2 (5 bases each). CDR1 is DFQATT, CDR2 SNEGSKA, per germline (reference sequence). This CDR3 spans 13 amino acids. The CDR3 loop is CSADWGTPYEQYV. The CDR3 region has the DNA TGCAGCGCCGATTGGGGGACCCCCTACGAGCAGTACGTC.

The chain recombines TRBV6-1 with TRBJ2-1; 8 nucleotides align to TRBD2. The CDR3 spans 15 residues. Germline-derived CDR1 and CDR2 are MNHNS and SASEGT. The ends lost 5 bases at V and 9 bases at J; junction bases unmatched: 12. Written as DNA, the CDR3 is TGTGCCAGCAGTACCCGCAGCAGCGGGGGAACTGAGCAGTTCTTC. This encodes CASSTRSSGGTEQFF.

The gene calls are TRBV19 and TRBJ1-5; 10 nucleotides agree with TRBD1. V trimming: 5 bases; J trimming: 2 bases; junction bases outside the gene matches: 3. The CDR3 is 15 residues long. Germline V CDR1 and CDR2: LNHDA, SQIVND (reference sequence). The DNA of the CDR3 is TGTGCCAGTAGTCGGACAGGGGGAGGCAATCAGCCCCAGCATTTT. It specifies CASSRTGGGNQPQHF.

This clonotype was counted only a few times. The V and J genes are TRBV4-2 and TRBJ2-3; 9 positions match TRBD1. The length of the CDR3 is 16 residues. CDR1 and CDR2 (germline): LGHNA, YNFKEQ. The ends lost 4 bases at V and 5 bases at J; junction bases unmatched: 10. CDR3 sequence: CASSPITGGWGDTQYF. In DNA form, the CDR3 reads TGTGCCAGCAGCCCAATTACAGGGGGCTGGGGAGATACGCAGTATTTT.